This T cell receptor (beta chain) was captured in a study of T cells after yellow fever vaccination. Whole-study findings and limits: CD4 and CD8 compartments shared a small share of clonotypes.

As TCR cDNA was made by 5'RACE template switching, a universal primer site and UMIs were added. TCRdb reprocessed the 5' RACE reads with MiXCR, giving one entry per CDR3 protein. The sample has some 350,000 distinct CDR3 sequences; under 5% are singletons. Concerning this clonotype: The antigen is not known.

Germline V gene data show CDR1 as KGHDR and CDR2 as SFDVKD. Trimming took 2 bases from V and 8 from J, leaving 11 bases between them. The CDR3 spans 14 residues. The input for sequencing was PBMCs, taken 5 days after the yellow fever booster vaccination. The V call is TRBV24-1, the J call TRBJ1-4; no reliable D call. The source of this sequence is a man aged 18 to 30 who received the YFV17D yellow fever vaccine. The CDR3 sequence: CATSDSSGREKLFF. CDR3 DNA: TGTGCCACCAGTGATTCGTCAGGTCGAGAAAAACTGTTTTTT.